The 28 T cell receptor beta chains below come from one sample, sequenced in a study of shared clonotypes between healthy human individuals. Naive CD8 cells comprised CD45RO-negative, CCR7-positively selected cells, excluding terminally differentiated effector memory CD45RA+ cells. Assay: immunoSEQ multiplex PCR; the TCRdb copy retains only in-frame clones and omits some. The repertoire includes about 2.2 million clones, around 93% of them detected once, and around 1.8% sits in the top ten. Sequencing was done on a sample of naive CD8+ T cells from PBMCs. These receptors originate from a young man in good health. Some clones in this sample may be carry-over from other donors' samples.

The CDR3 protein is CASSLSDYTYEQYF. In DNA form, the CDR3 reads TGTGCCAGCAGTTTATCGGACTATACCTACGAGCAGTACTTC. V and J are TRBV27 and TRBJ2-7; D might be TRBD2 (6 bases). Germline V CDR1 and CDR2: MNHEY, SMNVEV (reference sequence). V lost 0 bases to trimming and J lost 2 bases, with 8 bases between them. This CDR3 has 14 amino acids.

This chain uses TRBV9 with TRBJ2-2, with D perhaps TRBD1 (6 bases). The ends were cut back, 0 bases at V and 6 bases at J, with 9 bases in the middle. CDR1 and CDR2 from the germline V gene are SGDLS and YYNGEE. The CDR3 contains 14 residues. The CDR3 coding sequence is TGTGCCAGCAGCGTAGCGTGGGGGCCCGGGGAGCTGTTTTTT. Protein sequence: CASSVAWGPGELFF. Combining the CDR3 with reference TRBV9 and TRBJ2-2 gives the whole variable domain DSGVTQTPKHLITATGQRVTLRCSPRSGDLSVYWYQQSLDQGLQFLIQYYNGEERAKGNILERFSAQQFPDLHSELNLSSLELGDSALYFCASSVAWGPGELFFGEGSRLTVL.

This clone was seen only a few times. The gene calls are TRBV19 and TRBJ2-2, with 7 bases matching TRBD1. The V gene's germline CDR1 is LNHDA and CDR2 SQIVND (reference sequence). The CDR3 extends over 13 amino acids. With V trimmed by 7 bases and J by 7 bases, 6 bases remained unmatched. CDR3 region: CASTYRGRGELFF. For the CDR3, the DNA is TGTGCCAGTACCTACAGGGGACGCGGGGAGCTGTTTTTT.

This chain joins TRBV11-3 and TRBJ2-1; 10 positions agree with TRBD2. Germline-derived CDR1 and CDR2 are SGHNT and YENEEA. The CDR3 is 16 amino acids. V shed 3 bases and J 3 bases; nucleotides not matched to a gene: 5. DNA for the CDR3: TGTGCCAGCAGCTTCTTTAGCGGGGGGATCTACAATGAGCAGTTCTTC. This sequence encodes CASSFFSGGIYNEQFF.

In the case of this clone: The same CDR3 also results from other DNA sequences found in this sample. The rearrangement joins TRBV27 to TRBJ2-7; TRBD2 aligns across 8 bases. The germline gives CDR1 MNHEY, CDR2 SMNVEV (reference sequence). J lost 0 bases, V lost 6 bases, and 4 bases had no gene match. The CDR3 is 14 residues long. Here the CDR3 reads CASRLAGSSYEQYF. The CDR3, as DNA: TGTGCCAGCAGATTAGCGGGGTCCTCCTACGAGCAGTACTTC.

V gene TRBV2 combines with J gene TRBJ2-3; D is perhaps TRBD1 (5 bases). This CDR3 has 16 amino acids. V lost 1 base, J lost 2 bases, and 13 bases lay in between. Germline V gene sequence: CDR1 SNHLY, CDR2 FYNNEI. CDR3 coding DNA: TGTGCCAGCAGTGAAGTTTCCACCAGGGTCACAGATACGCAGTATTTT. Its protein is CASSEVSTRVTDTQYF.

With regard to this clone: Different DNA sequences within this sample yield the same CDR3. V and J are TRBV5-4 and TRBJ2-3; D remains unclear. Per the germline V gene, CDR1 is SGHNT and CDR2 is YYREEE (reference sequence). Between the trimmed V and J ends, which lost 3 bases and 2 bases, there was a span of 4 bases. This CDR3 is 12 amino acids long. CDR3 in DNA: TGTGCCAGCAGCTCTTCCACAGATACGCAGTATTTT. It codes for CASSSSTDTQYF.

The genes are TRBV19 and TRBJ2-1; tentative D call: TRBD2 (6 bases). V was pared by 7 bases and J by 5 bases, with 18 bases between. There are 15 residues in the CDR3. Per the germline V gene, CDR1 is LNHDA and CDR2 is SQIVND (reference sequence). This CDR3 is CASNNPGSGHNEQFF. CDR3 nucleotide sequence: TGTGCCAGTAACAACCCCGGGAGTGGACACAATGAGCAGTTCTTC.

V is TRBV11-2 and J is TRBJ2-2; no clear D gene. V was shortened by 5 bases and J by 8 bases, with 6 bases between the two germline ends. The CDR3 has 11 residues. The germline CDR1 and CDR2 sequences are SGHAT and FQNNGV. The CDR3: CASSAKGELFF. The DNA for the CDR3 is TGTGCCAGCAGCGCCAAAGGGGAGCTGTTTTTT.

Only one count was recorded for this clone. The chain joins TRBV27 to TRBJ2-7, with 8 bases aligning to TRBD1. The CDR3 sequence is 14 residues long. Trimming took 2 bases from V and 4 from J; bases not matched to a gene: 4. CDR1 and CDR2 (germline): MNHEY, SMNVEV (reference sequence). The CDR3 region is CASSLDRGRYEQYF. The CDR3 DNA follows: TGTGCCAGCAGTTTAGACAGGGGACGTTACGAGCAGTACTTC.

The chain carries TRBV11-2 and TRBJ2-6, with 9 bases that match TRBD1. This CDR3 comprises 15 residues. Germline CDR1 reads SGHAT; CDR2 reads FQNNGV. J lost 4 bases, V lost 7 bases, and 5 bases had no gene match. In DNA, the CDR3 is TGTGCCAGCACCGACAGGGGGGCCGGGGCCAACGTCCTGACTTTC. Translated, it gives CASTDRGAGANVLTF.

The chain joins TRBV7-9 to TRBJ1-2, with D perhaps TRBD1 (6 bases). Per germline, CDR1 SEHNR and CDR2 FQNEAQ (reference sequence). V lost 2 bases, J lost 7 bases, and 11 bases lay in between. The CDR3 is 13 amino acids. The CDR3 loop is CASSLLGGRGYTF. CDR3 DNA: TGTGCCAGCAGCTTACTCGGGGGCCGTGGCTACACCTTC. Drawing the rest from reference TRBV7-9 and TRBJ1-2, the complete variable domain is DTGVSQNPRHKITKRGQNVTFRCDPISEHNRLYWYRQTLGQGPEFLTYFQNEAQLEKSRLLSDRFSAERPKGSFSTLEIQRTEQGDSAMYLCASSLLGGRGYTFGSGTRLTVV.

The chain carries TRBV7-6 and TRBJ2-2; the D call may be TRBD1 or TRBD2 (5 bases each). There are 14 residues in the CDR3. Germline CDR1 is SGHVS and CDR2 is FNYEAQ. The V and J ends lost 3 bases and 4 bases respectively, with 9 bases between them. CDR3 nucleotide sequence: TGTGCCAGCAGCTTGGGGGTGGGCACCGGGGAGCTGTTTTTT. Translating gives CASSLGVGTGELFF.

The rearrangement links TRBV6-5 to TRBJ2-3; no firm D call. Trimming cost V 7 bases and J 0 bases, with 11 bases left between them. Germline V gene data show CDR1 as MNHEY and CDR2 as SVGAGI. This CDR3 spans 14 amino acids. In DNA, the CDR3 is TGTGCCAGCAACCCCCTCCCTAGCACAGATACGCAGTATTTT. This encodes CASNPLPSTDTQYF.

The chain couples TRBV27 to TRBJ2-7, with D tentatively TRBD1 or TRBD2 (5 bases each). CDR1 is MNHEY and CDR2 is SMNVEV in the germline V gene (reference sequence). There are 15 residues in the CDR3. The ends were cut back, 3 bases at V and 0 bases at J, with 12 bases in the middle. The CDR3, as DNA: TGTGCCAGCAGTTTGGGGACCCGGGGCTCCTACGAGCAGTACTTC. This encodes CASSLGTRGSYEQYF.

The chain carries TRBV5-6 and TRBJ2-5; no definite D call. This CDR3 has 14 amino acids. The V gene lost 3 bases and the J gene lost 0 bases, with 9 bases spanning the gap. Germline V gene lookup returns CDR1 SGHDT and CDR2 YYEEEE. The CDR3, as DNA: TGTGCCAGCAGCTATGACTCCTACCAAGAGACCCAGTACTTC. This sequence encodes CASSYDSYQETQYF.

The chain carries TRBV9 and TRBJ2-3; tentatively, D is TRBD2 (6 bases). Germline CDR1 SGDLS, CDR2 YYNGEE. The CDR3 is made up of 17 amino acids. V lost 1 base and J lost 3, with 18 bases in between. The CDR3 spells CASSVSPSGYRTDTQYF. The CDR3 DNA is TGTGCCAGCAGCGTATCCCCAAGCGGGTACCGGACAGATACGCAGTATTTT.

This chain uses TRBV5-1 with TRBJ2-1, with TRBD2 as a possible D gene (5 bases). The germline V gene encodes CDR1 SGHRS and CDR2 YFSETQ. The CDR3 is 14 residues long. V shed 4 bases and J shed 0 bases, with 8 bases lying between them. CDR3 sequence (DNA): TGCGCCAGCAGCCGCGGAGGCTCCTACAATGAGCAGTTCTTC. Translated: CASSRGGSYNEQFF.

The V call is TRBV28, the J call TRBJ1-5; 12 bases align to TRBD1. The J segment lost 7 bases and the V segment lost 6 bases, leaving 4 bases of the junction unmatched. The V gene's germline CDR1 is MDHEN and CDR2 SYDVKM. There are 14 residues in the CDR3. CDR3 nucleotides: TGTGCCAGCAGGCGGGACAGGGGGCGGCAGCCCCAGCATTTT. It codes for CASRRDRGRQPQHF. Using reference TRBV28 and TRBJ1-5 for the parts outside the CDR3, the full variable domain is DVKVTQSSRYLVKRTGEKVFLECVQDMDHENMFWYRQDPGLGLRLIYFSYDVKMKEKGDIPEGYSVSREKKERFSLILESASTNQTSMYLCASRRDRGRQPQHFGDGTRLSIL.

CDR3 amino acids: CASSLGRGQGASQPQHF. The DNA of the CDR3 is TGTGCCAGCAGCTTAGGGAGGGGACAGGGGGCAAGTCAGCCCCAGCATTTT. The chain uses TRBV7-9 and TRBJ1-5; 12 nucleotides agree with TRBD1. The CDR3 is 17 amino acids. Germline V lookup: CDR1 SEHNR, CDR2 FQNEAQ (reference sequence). J gave up 6 bases and V 1 base, and 7 bases lay outside the gene matches.

V gene TRBV7-9 combines with J gene TRBJ2-2; D unclear. The germline CDR1 and CDR2 sequences are SEHNR and FQNEAQ (reference sequence). V shed 1 base and J shed 2 bases, with 11 bases lying between them. The length of the CDR3 is 16 residues. The CDR3 here is CASSLEPAENTGELFF. DNA of the CDR3: TGTGCCAGCAGCTTAGAACCAGCAGAAAACACCGGGGAGCTGTTTTTT.

V and J are TRBV28 and TRBJ1-1; D ambiguous. Looked up from germline, CDR1 is MDHEN and CDR2 is SYDVKM. V lost 4 bases to trimming and J lost 1 base, with 13 bases between them. CDR3 length equals 15 residues. The CDR3 here is CASSYPLLANTEAFF. In nucleotides, the CDR3 is TGTGCCAGCAGTTACCCGCTACTGGCGAACACTGAAGCTTTCTTT. The full variable domain, in which reference TRBV28 and TRBJ1-1 provide the parts outside the CDR3, is DVKVTQSSRYLVKRTGEKVFLECVQDMDHENMFWYRQDPGLGLRLIYFSYDVKMKEKGDIPEGYSVSREKKERFSLILESASTNQTSMYLCASSYPLLANTEAFFGQGTRLTVV.

CDR3 in DNA: TGTGCCAGCAGCCCACGGACAGATTCTAGCACAGATACGCAGTATTTT. Residues: CASSPRTDSSTDTQYF. V and J are TRBV11-3 and TRBJ2-3, with D tentatively TRBD1 (6 bases). The CDR3 covers 16 residues. CDR1 and CDR2 (germline): SGHNT, YENEEA. V was shortened by 5 bases and J by 0 bases, with 15 bases between the two germline ends.

The J gene is TRBJ1-1, the V gene TRBV6-1, with D unresolved. This CDR3 has 14 amino acids. V lost 6 bases and J lost 0, with 11 bases in between. Germline CDR1 and CDR2: MNHNS and SASEGT. For the CDR3, the DNA is TGTGCCAGCAGCCCACTGGGCCTGAACACTGAAGCTTTCTTT. It encodes CASSPLGLNTEAFF.

In the case of this clone: Distinct nucleotide sequences in the sample also encode this CDR3. CDR3 residues: CASSTRTGHYEQYF. The CDR3 nucleotides are TGTGCCAGCAGTACCCGGACAGGACACTACGAGCAGTACTTC. The chain recombines TRBV27 with TRBJ2-7, with TRBD1 matching 7 bases. Germline values: CDR1 MNHEY, CDR2 SMNVEV (reference sequence). The CDR3 runs 14 residues. J gave up 3 bases and V 5 bases, and 7 bases lay outside the gene matches.

CDR3 sequence: CASSEVKDWQFF. The CDR3 bases are TGTGCCAGCAGTGAAGTGAAGGACTGGCAGTTCTTC. The chain has TRBV6-1 and TRBJ2-1; a possible D gene is TRBD2 (5 bases). This CDR3 has 12 amino acids. V dropped 1 base and J dropped 12 bases, with 10 bases sitting between them. Germline V gene sequence: CDR1 MNHNS, CDR2 SASEGT.

The rearrangement joins TRBV7-9 to TRBJ2-7; possibly TRBD1 for D (6 bases). There are 15 residues in the CDR3. Germline V lookup: CDR1 SEHNR, CDR2 FQNEAQ (reference sequence). V lost 8 bases and J 4 bases, leaving 21 bases between the germline ends. The CDR3 sequence: CASGRAGQPQYEQYF. CDR3 bases: TGTGCCAGCGGTCGCGCCGGACAGCCTCAATACGAGCAGTACTTC.

This clone was observed once. The V and J genes are TRBV6-5 and TRBJ2-5; D perhaps matches TRBD2 (5 bases). The germline CDR1 and CDR2 sequences are MNHEY and SVGAGI. With 0 bases removed from V and 5 bases from J, the gap between germline ends came to 13 bases. CDR3 size: 15 residues. CDR3 coding DNA: TGTGCCAGCAGTTACTCGAGGACTCCCCAGGAGACCCAGTACTTC. Translated: CASSYSRTPQETQYF.